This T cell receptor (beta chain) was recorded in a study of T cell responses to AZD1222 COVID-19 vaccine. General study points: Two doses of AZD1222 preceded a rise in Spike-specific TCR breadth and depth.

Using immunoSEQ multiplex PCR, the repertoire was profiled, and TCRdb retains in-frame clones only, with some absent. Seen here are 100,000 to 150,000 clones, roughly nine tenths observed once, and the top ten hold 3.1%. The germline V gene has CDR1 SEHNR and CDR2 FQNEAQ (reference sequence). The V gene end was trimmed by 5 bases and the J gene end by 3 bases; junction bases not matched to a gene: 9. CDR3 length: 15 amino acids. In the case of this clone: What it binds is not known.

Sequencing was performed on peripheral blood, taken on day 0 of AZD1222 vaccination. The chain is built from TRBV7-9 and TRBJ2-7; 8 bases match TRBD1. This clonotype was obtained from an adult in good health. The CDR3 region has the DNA TGTGCCAGCAGCGGGGGCGGGACAGGTCACTACGAGCAGTACTTC. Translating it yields CASSGGGTGHYEQYF.